The 18 T cell receptor beta chains given below trace back to one sample, sequenced in a study of blood T cell repertoires in COVID-19. Clones were read by immunoSEQ multiplex PCR, and TCRdb kept only the in-frame ones, dropping some. The data show 95,000 to 110,000 clones, approximately 88% seen once. The sequenced sample was peripheral blood. The origin of the receptors is a man in his forties or fifties with active or convalescent COVID-19.

Only one count was recorded for this clone. The chain uses TRBV3-1 (or the pseudogene TRBV3-2) and TRBJ1-1, with 11 nucleotides matching TRBD1. This CDR3 comprises 15 residues. CDR1 and CDR2 from the germline V gene are LGHDT and YNNKEL (reference sequence). V shed 4 bases, J shed 3 bases, and the junction held 4 bases outside the gene matches. The CDR3 here is CASSPGTGGDTEAFF. CDR3 nucleotides: TGTGCCAGCAGCCCCGGGACAGGGGGAGACACTGAAGCTTTCTTT.

This rearrangement joins TRBV2 to TRBJ1-2, with D possibly matching TRBD1 (6 bases). CDR3 length equals 14 residues. V was cut by 7 bases and J by 4 bases, with 16 bases left in between. The germline V gene encodes CDR1 SNHLY and CDR2 FYNNEI. Here the CDR3 DNA reads TGTGCCAGCAATTCGGGGGGCGCCGGCTATGGCTACACCTTC. Its translation: CASNSGGAGYGYTF.

The chain employs TRBV20-1 and TRBJ1-1; D is possibly TRBD1 (5 bases). CDR3 length: 14 residues. The V and J ends lost 3 bases and 5 bases respectively, with 16 bases between them. Germline loops: CDR1 DFQATT, CDR2 SNEGSKA (reference sequence). CDR3 coding DNA: TGCAGTGCTAGTAAATGGCAGGGAGGGACTGAAGCTTTCTTT. It specifies CSASKWQGGTEAFF.

The genes are TRBV18 and TRBJ1-5, with TRBD1 matching over 7 bases. This CDR3 has 16 amino acids. Germline V gene lookup returns CDR1 KGHSH and CDR2 LQKENI. Germline trimming cut 3 bases from V and 0 bases from J; bases unmatched to any gene: 5. Here the CDR3 DNA reads TGTGCCAGCTCACCCCTGGACAGGCCTAGCAATCAGCCCCAGCATTTT. It translates to CASSPLDRPSNQPQHF.

V and J are TRBV5-6 and TRBJ1-1, with D possibly TRBD1 on 5 matching bases. This CDR3 region has 11 residues. Germline V gene lookup returns CDR1 SGHDT and CDR2 YYEEEE. V was clipped by 3 bases and J by 6 bases, with 6 bases between them. The CDR3 DNA is TGTGCCAGCAGCTCCAGGGCTGAAGCTTTCTTT. Protein: CASSSRAEAFF.

The V and J genes are TRBV30 and TRBJ2-7, with 10 bases matching TRBD1. Germline CDR1 reads GTSNPN; CDR2 reads SVGIG (reference sequence). Trimming at V came to 8 bases and at J to 7 bases, leaving 8 bases not matched to a gene. The length of the CDR3 is 12 residues. CDR3 bases: TGTGCCGGCCGGGACAGGGGCCTGGAGCAGTACTTC. Protein sequence: CAGRDRGLEQYF.

J is TRBJ1-6 and V is TRBV24-1, with a tentative D call TRBD1 (5 bases). The germline V gene has CDR1 KGHDR and CDR2 SFDVKD. With 0 bases removed from V and 0 bases from J, the gap between germline ends came to 11 bases. The CDR3 has 18 residues. This CDR3 is CATSDLDPDSSYNSPLHF. CDR3 bases: TGTGCCACCAGTGATTTGGATCCTGACAGCTCCTATAATTCACCCCTCCACTTT.

This clone has just one count. The chain joins TRBV28 to TRBJ1-2, with D tentatively TRBD1 (6 bases). Germline V gene data show CDR1 as MDHEN and CDR2 as SYDVKM. The V end lost 5 bases, the J end lost 4 bases, and 11 bases lay between the germline ends. The CDR3 covers 13 residues. The CDR3 spells CASSAQGTYGYTF. CDR3 DNA: TGTGCCAGCAGTGCTCAGGGGACCTATGGCTACACCTTC.

The V gene is TRBV6-5, the J gene TRBJ2-1, with D possibly being TRBD2 (5 bases). The V end was cut by 8 bases, the J end by 5 bases, with 13 bases between. The CDR3 extends over 13 amino acids. Looked up from germline, CDR1 is MNHEY and CDR2 is SVGAGI. CDR3 DNA: TGTGCCAGCGGAAGGGTCGGGGACAATGAGCAGTTCTTC. The encoded protein is CASGRVGDNEQFF.

This rearrangement joins TRBV14 to TRBJ2-1; maybe TRBD1 (6 bases). This CDR3 is built from 15 residues. Germline V gene sequence: CDR1 SGHDN, CDR2 FVKESK. The V gene lost 2 bases and the J gene lost 5 bases, with 13 bases spanning the gap. CDR3 DNA: TGTGCCAGCAGCCAACTCAGGGGTACCCACAATGAGCAGTTCTTC. Protein sequence: CASSQLRGTHNEQFF.

In this sample, this clone turned up a few times. The rearrangement joins TRBV27 to TRBJ2-7; TRBD1 matches at 9 bases. From germline, CDR1 is MNHEY and CDR2 SMNVEV (reference sequence). The V gene end was trimmed by 6 bases and the J gene end by 1 base; junction bases not matched to a gene: 7. The CDR3 extends over 15 amino acids. The CDR3 is CASSRTGVGSYEQYF. CDR3 sequence (DNA): TGTGCCAGCAGCCGGACAGGGGTAGGATCCTACGAGCAGTACTTC.

This clone was picked up one time. The V and J genes are TRBV5-4 and TRBJ2-3; the D gene is possibly TRBD2 (6 bases). CDR1 is SGHNT and CDR2 is YYREEE in the germline V gene (reference sequence). V lost 0 bases and J 1 base, leaving 9 bases between the germline ends. The CDR3 runs to 15 residues. CDR3 sequence: CASSLDGRGTDTQYF. CDR3 in DNA: TGTGCCAGCAGCTTGGACGGGAGAGGCACAGATACGCAGTATTTT.

The chain has TRBV7-2 and TRBJ2-7; 7 nucleotides match TRBD2. CDR3 length: 15 amino acids. The J segment lost 4 bases and the V segment lost 4 bases, leaving 10 bases of the junction unmatched. Germline V gives CDR1 SGHTA, CDR2 FQGNSA. The CDR3 sequence is CASSSYGGSPYEQYF. As DNA, the CDR3 is TGTGCCAGCAGCTCATACGGCGGGAGTCCATACGAGCAGTACTTC.

V usage is TRBV20-1 and J usage is TRBJ2-1; D unresolved. Germline lookup yields CDR1 DFQATT and CDR2 SNEGSKA (reference sequence). The CDR3 extends over 12 amino acids. The V end was cut by 3 bases, the J end by 7 bases, with 10 bases between. CDR3 sequence: CSASFERNEQFF. The CDR3, as DNA: TGCAGTGCTAGTTTCGAGAGGAATGAGCAGTTCTTC.

The rearrangement uses TRBV7-3 and TRBJ2-1; TRBD2 agrees at 8 bases. Germline CDR1 is SGHTA and CDR2 is FQGTGA. This CDR3 spans 16 amino acids. J gave up 4 bases and V 5 bases, and 10 bases lay outside the gene matches. Here the CDR3 reads CASSRGGSGVYNEQFF. For the CDR3, the DNA is TGTGCCAGCAGCCGTGGCGGTAGCGGGGTTTACAATGAGCAGTTCTTC.

V and J are TRBV11-2 and TRBJ2-1; D is unclear. The CDR3 consists of 15 residues. V dropped 2 bases and J dropped 10 bases, with 18 bases sitting between them. CDR1 is SGHAT, CDR2 FQNNGV, per germline. CDR3 residues: CASSLIRSRVGEQFF. The DNA for the CDR3 is TGTGCCAGCAGCTTAATTCGCTCTAGAGTCGGGGAGCAGTTCTTC.

V gene TRBV11-2 combines with J gene TRBJ2-1, with D possibly being TRBD1 (6 bases). Trimming removed 0 bases from V and 4 bases from J, with 10 bases in between. The CDR3 is 15 amino acids. Per germline, CDR1 SGHAT and CDR2 FQNNGV. The CDR3 here is CASSLESGVYNEQFF. The CDR3 DNA is TGTGCCAGCAGCTTAGAGTCAGGGGTGTACAATGAGCAGTTCTTC.

This sequence joins TRBV5-1 and TRBJ2-3; TRBD1 matches at 9 bases. After removal of 4 bases from V and 3 bases from J, the junction contained 6 bases not matched to a gene. The CDR3 is made up of 15 amino acids. Germline lookup yields CDR1 SGHRS and CDR2 YFSETQ. The CDR3 DNA is TGCGCCAGCAGCCGGGGACAGGGTGGGACAGATACGCAGTATTTT. This sequence encodes CASSRGQGGTDTQYF.